Following are 14 T cell receptor beta chains from one sample sequenced in a study of blood T cell repertoires in COVID-19. Data came from immunoSEQ multiplex PCR; TCRdb stores just in-frame clones and leaves some out. The table has approximately 140,000 clones, 80% to 90% seen once; the top ten hold 6.5% to 9.5%. The sequencing sample was made of peripheral blood. The receptors derive from a woman aged 55-70 years with COVID-19, enrolled during active disease.

The chain carries TRBV5-1 and TRBJ1-1; possible D gene TRBD1, 5 bases. V shed 7 bases and J shed 7 bases, with 23 bases lying between them. Germline V gene data show CDR1 as SGHRS and CDR2 as YFSETQ. The CDR3 sequence is 15 residues long. The CDR3, as DNA: TGCGCCAGCTCCCGGGGGGAGGTTGGGGCCGGTGAAGCTTTCTTT. It is translated as CASSRGEVGAGEAFF.

This CDR3 is CASSLDSSDQPQHF. CDR3 sequence (DNA): TGTGCCAGCAGCTTAGATTCGTCGGATCAGCCCCAGCATTTT. The chain has TRBV7-8 and TRBJ1-5, with no clear D. Trimming shortened V by 1 base and J by 5 bases, and 9 bases separated the two germline ends. Germline V CDR1 and CDR2: SGHVS, FQNEAQ. The CDR3 is 14 amino acids.

This rearrangement joins TRBV7-2 to TRBJ1-3, with 8 bases fitting TRBD1. The CDR3 has 17 residues. J gave up 0 bases and V 3 bases, and 7 bases lay outside the gene matches. CDR1 SGHTA and CDR2 FQGNSA come from the germline V gene. CDR3 residues: CASSFGQGVLSGNTIYF. The CDR3 DNA is TGTGCCAGCAGCTTTGGACAGGGTGTGCTCTCTGGAAACACCATATATTTT.

The CDR3 protein is CASSLRNSGGTDTQYF. DNA for the CDR3: TGTGCCAGCAGCCTTCGGAATAGCGGGGGCACAGATACGCAGTATTTT. This chain joins TRBV7-9 and TRBJ2-3; 8 bases are a match to TRBD2. V trimming: 5 bases; J trimming: 1 base; junction bases outside the gene matches: 8. Germline assignment: CDR1 SEHNR and CDR2 FQNEAQ (reference sequence). CDR3 length: 16 amino acids.

The genes are TRBV6-6 and TRBJ2-7; TRBD2 aligns across 9 bases. Germline trimming cut 0 bases from V and 0 bases from J; bases unmatched to any gene: 3. This CDR3 is 16 amino acids long. Germline CDR1 is MNHNY and CDR2 is SVGAGI (reference sequence). The CDR3 region is CASSYSATSGSYEQYF. Written as DNA, the CDR3 is TGTGCCAGCAGTTACTCCGCGACTAGCGGCTCCTACGAGCAGTACTTC.

This sequence joins TRBV7-6 and TRBJ1-6, with 9 bases lining up with TRBD1. The trim removed 3 bases at V and 14 bases at J, leaving 5 bases unmatched. The CDR3 sequence is 13 residues long. The germline gives CDR1 SGHVS, CDR2 FNYEAQ. The CDR3 DNA reads TGTGCCAGCAGCTTTACAGGGGGCGAGACCCTCCACTTT. This translates into CASSFTGGETLHF. The variable domain in full, with the rest retrieved from reference TRBV7-6 and TRBJ1-6, is GAGVSQSPRYKVTKRGQDVALRCDPISGHVSLYWYRQALGQGPEFLTYFNYEAQQDKSGLPNDRFSAERPEGSISTLTIQRTEQRDSAMYRCASSFTGGETLHFGNGTRLTVT.

J is TRBJ1-5 and V is TRBV21-1; the D call TRBD1 from the table was never checked on the DNA. TRBV21-1 constitutes a pseudogene. This CDR3 contains 18 residues. The DNA of the CDR3 is TGTGCCAGCAGCAAAAGACGGAGGACAGACTTTAGCAATCAGCCCCAGCATTTT. This sequence encodes CASSKRRRTDFSNQPQHF.

CDR3 coding DNA: TGTGCCAGCACCAGCGGGGGGGCAATCACCGGGGAGCTGTTTTTT. It specifies CASTSGGAITGELFF. The V call is TRBV25-1, the J call TRBJ2-2, with 10 bases lining up with TRBD2. The CDR3 is made up of 15 amino acids. Germline lookup yields CDR1 MGHDK and CDR2 SYGVNS. Trimming took 7 bases from V and 4 from J; bases not matched to a gene: 6. Together with reference TRBV25-1 and TRBJ2-2, the CDR3 gives the full variable domain: EADIYQTPRYLVIGTGKKITLECSQTMGHDKMYWYQQDPGMELHLIHYSYGVNSTEKGDLSSESTVSRIRTEHFPLTLESARPSHTSQYLCASTSGGAITGELFFGEGSRLTVL.

This clone has only a few counts. The V gene is TRBV5-1, the J gene TRBJ2-2; 7 nucleotides line up with TRBD1. Germline assignment: CDR1 SGHRS and CDR2 YFSETQ. CDR3 length: 16 residues. V gave up 2 bases and J gave up 0 bases; unmatched junction bases: 4. CDR3 in amino acids: CASSFLGGANTGELFF. The CDR3 nucleotides are TGCGCCAGCAGCTTTTTAGGGGGCGCGAACACCGGGGAGCTGTTTTTT.

The chain is built from TRBV18 and TRBJ1-3; the D gene is possibly TRBD1 (5 bases). This CDR3 is 17 amino acids long. Germline V gene data show CDR1 as KGHSH and CDR2 as LQKENI. V lost 3 bases, J lost 2 bases, and 17 bases lay in between. CDR3 nucleotide sequence: TGTGCCAGCTCACCTACCCAGGTCCAGGGCCCTGGAAACACCATATATTTT. Translated: CASSPTQVQGPGNTIYF.

This clone showed up just once. The same CDR3 can be traced to other DNA sequences in this sample. The chain is built from TRBV3-1 (or the pseudogene TRBV3-2) and TRBJ2-1, with a weak D call TRBD1 (5 bases). The germline V and J ends were trimmed by 1 base and 7 bases, with 5 bases remaining between them. Germline values: CDR1 LGHDT, CDR2 YNNKEL (reference sequence). The CDR3 runs 12 residues. Here the CDR3 DNA reads TGTGCCAGCAGCCAAGCAGGGAATGAGCAGTTCTTC. This encodes CASSQAGNEQFF.

The CDR3 DNA reads TGTGCCAGCAGTCTTTCAGGGGCAGGTGGAAACACCATATATTTT. Its translation: CASSLSGAGGNTIYF. The chain combines TRBV7-9 with TRBJ1-3; D possibly corresponds to TRBD1 (6 bases). Germline V gives CDR1 SEHNR, CDR2 FQNEAQ (reference sequence). Trimming left V 6 bases short and J 3 bases short, with 15 bases between. The CDR3 runs to 15 residues.

The CDR3 DNA reads as TGCAGCGTTGTAGGAGGGGCACGCGGGAACACTGAAGCTTTCTTT. Its translation: CSVVGGARGNTEAFF. J is TRBJ1-1 and V is TRBV29-1; D might be TRBD1 (5 bases). This CDR3 is built from 15 residues. V was cut by 4 bases and J by 1 base, with 16 bases left in between. CDR1 is SQVTM and CDR2 is ANQGSEA in the germline V gene.

J is TRBJ2-1 and V is TRBV27; D might be TRBD1 (5 bases). Trimming stripped 0 bases from V and 0 bases from J, with 12 bases between. The CDR3 is 17 residues long. CDR1 is MNHEY and CDR2 is SMNVEV in the germline V gene (reference sequence). The CDR3 loop is CASSLSDRLSSYNEQFF. The CDR3 DNA sequence: TGTGCCAGCAGTTTATCCGACAGACTGAGCTCCTACAATGAGCAGTTCTTC.